This T cell receptor beta chain was identified during a study of beta chain features in type 1 diabetes (dated by TCRdb to the late 2010s). Regarding the study in general: Patients and healthy donors did not differ in mean age, gender distribution, total cell number or subset yield. In the study, recently diagnosed type 1 diabetes patients and matched healthy donors were compared on the TCRB repertoires of their sorted circulating CD4+ T cell subsets. Across all samples, some 99 million sorted cells were examined, and cell number per subset correlated strongly with RNA yield. Regulatory and stem cell-like memory subsets were isolated from only 8 patients and roughly eight healthy donors, whereas naive and central memory subsets came from all 30 or so donors.

Each donor gave one peripheral blood draw, approximately 0.11 L on average, collected into heparinised tubes. Using a panel that included CD45RO, CCR7, CD25, CD127, CD95 and CD27, naive, central memory, regulatory and stem cell-like memory CD4+ T cells were sorted on a BD FACSAria II. All sorted populations exceeded 95% purity. PBMCs were isolated right away by Lymphoprep density gradient centrifugation and were stained directly, without culture. Samples were stained and sorted in pairs, with one healthy donor and one patient per experiment, so that batch effects were minimized. Broader findings and caveats from the paper: Naive, central memory and regulatory TCRB repertoires appeared to be more similar among patients than among healthy donors. A moderate but significant shortening of TCRB CDR3 length was observed in type 1 diabetes patients in all four CD4+ subsets. At VDJ recombination sites, type 1 diabetes patients had fewer insertions and more deleted nucleotides, which implies abnormalities in thymic rearrangement. PCR may preferentially amplify shorter templates, but because patient and control samples were amplified and corrected together, any resulting skew would affect both groups equally. Because cDNA was sequenced instead of genomic DNA, highly expressing activated cells could be over-represented, though the groups showed no difference in activation or CD3 levels. Because small numbers of individuals were included in the HLA sub-analyses, any influence of HLA type on TCRB rearrangement was left unresolved.

This clone has just a few counts. Its antigen remains unidentified. Base quality data are lacking; no much larger clone is found one base away. The entire isolated RNA was reverse transcribed using the High Capacity cDNA Reverse Transcription Kit, and thus expressed TCRB transcripts were sequenced. Deep immunoSEQ sequencing was applied to naive, central memory and regulatory T cell samples, giving an average of around 4 million total reads per sample. Sorted cells were lysed in RLT buffer and RNA was extracted with DNase-treated RNeasy Micro or Mini kits, depending on cell number. Each cell subset was processed on its own to prevent cross-contamination, while patient and healthy donor samples were processed together. TCRB sequences were amplified from cDNA with the immunoSEQ multiplex PCR, producing 87-bp fragments spanning the CDR3 region. Sequencing of the amplicons was performed on the Illumina HiSeq platform. The original pipeline was this. Synthetic template baselines were used to correct PCR bias computationally, reads within Hamming distance 2 were collapsed, and singletons that could not be merged were discarded. Reads were aligned to IMGT to assign V, D and J genes, CDR3 length, and insertions or deletions at six rearrangement sites. Clonotype counts were normalized to sorted cell number within each subset before computing true diversity and Gini coefficients with the tcR R package. The overlap coefficient, calculated on TCRB nucleotide sequences, was used to quantify repertoire sharing. TCRdb mirrors the immuneACCESS table, restricted to in-frame sequences. Some clones are absent from its copies; in checked studies, under half trace to an unresolved V gene, and the reason for the others is unknown. V, J and clone size are taken as reported in that table, and D and trimming were inferred from the DNA itself. This sample holds more than 300,000 clones; about a tenth were observed only once. The ten largest clones take up roughly 1% of the sample.

From a lookup of the germline V gene, CDR1 and CDR2 are ENHRY and SYGVKD. The CDR3 measures 13 amino acids from cysteine to phenylalanine. This entry keeps only the CDR3 DNA: 39 bases, framed from base 1. V loses 7 bases, J loses 7 bases, and the germline ends lie 17 bases apart. The material sequenced was central memory CD4+ T cells from blood. The clonotype originates from a man aged 30 to 39 with type 1 diabetes. Recombination joined TRBV10-3 with TRBJ2-7; no D gene call is confident. The CDR3 in this case is CAITHANGKEQYF. The nucleotide sequence is given as TGTGCCATCACTCACGCAAATGGGAAAGAGCAGTACTTC.